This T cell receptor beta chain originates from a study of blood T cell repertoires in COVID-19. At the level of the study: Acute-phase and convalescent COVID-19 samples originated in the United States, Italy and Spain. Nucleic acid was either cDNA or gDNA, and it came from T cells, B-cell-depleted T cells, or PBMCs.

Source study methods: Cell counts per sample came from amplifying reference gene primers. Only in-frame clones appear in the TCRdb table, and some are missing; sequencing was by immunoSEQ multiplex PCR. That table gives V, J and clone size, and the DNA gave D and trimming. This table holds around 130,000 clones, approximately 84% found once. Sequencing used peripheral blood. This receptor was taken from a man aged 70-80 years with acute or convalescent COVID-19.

The CDR3 loop reads CASSLGTGGNEQYF. DNA of the CDR3: TGTGCCAGCAGCTTAGGGACAGGGGGCAACGAGCAGTACTTC. V is TRBV13 and J is TRBJ2-7, with 10 positions matching TRBD1. The CDR3 extends over 14 amino acids. The ends lost 0 bases at V and 5 bases at J; junction bases unmatched: 1. CDR1 and CDR2 (germline): PRHDT, FYEKMQ (reference sequence).